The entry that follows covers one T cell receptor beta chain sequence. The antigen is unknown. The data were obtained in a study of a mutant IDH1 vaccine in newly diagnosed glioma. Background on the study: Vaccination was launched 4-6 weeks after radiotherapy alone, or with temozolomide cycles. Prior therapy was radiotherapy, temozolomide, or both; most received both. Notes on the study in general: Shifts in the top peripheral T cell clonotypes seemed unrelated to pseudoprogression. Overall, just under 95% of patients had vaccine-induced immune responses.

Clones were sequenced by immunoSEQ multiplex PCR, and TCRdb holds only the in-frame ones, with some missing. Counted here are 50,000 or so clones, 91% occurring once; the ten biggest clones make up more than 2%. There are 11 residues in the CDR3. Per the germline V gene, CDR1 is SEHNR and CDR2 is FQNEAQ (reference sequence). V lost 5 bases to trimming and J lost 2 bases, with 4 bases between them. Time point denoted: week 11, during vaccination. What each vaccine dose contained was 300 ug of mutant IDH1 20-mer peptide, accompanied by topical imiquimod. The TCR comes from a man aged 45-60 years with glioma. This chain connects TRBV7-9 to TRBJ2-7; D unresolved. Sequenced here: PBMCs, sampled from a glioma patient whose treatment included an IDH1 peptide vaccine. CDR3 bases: TGTGCCAGCAGCCCAGCCTACGAGCAGTACTTC. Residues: CASSPAYEQYF.